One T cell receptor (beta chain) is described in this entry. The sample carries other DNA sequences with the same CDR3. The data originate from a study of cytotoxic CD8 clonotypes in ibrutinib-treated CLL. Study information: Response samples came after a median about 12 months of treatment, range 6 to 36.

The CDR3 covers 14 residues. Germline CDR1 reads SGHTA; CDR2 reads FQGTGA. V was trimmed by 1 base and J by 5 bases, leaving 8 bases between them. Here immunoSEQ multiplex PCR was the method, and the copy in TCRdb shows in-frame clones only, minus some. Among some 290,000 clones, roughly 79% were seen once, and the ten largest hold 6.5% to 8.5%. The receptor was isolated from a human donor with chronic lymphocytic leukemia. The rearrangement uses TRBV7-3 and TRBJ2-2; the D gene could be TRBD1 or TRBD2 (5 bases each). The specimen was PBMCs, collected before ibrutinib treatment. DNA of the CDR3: TGTGCCAGCAGCTTAAGAGGGGATACCGGGGAGCTGTTTTTT. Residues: CASSLRGDTGELFF.